This is a list of T cell receptor beta chains from one sample in a study of blood T cell repertoires in COVID-19. TCRdb keeps only in-frame clones here, not all; method: immunoSEQ multiplex PCR. Of about 210,000 clones listed, roughly 82% are singletons. Input material: peripheral blood. Receptor source: a woman aged 60-70 years with COVID-19, enrolled during active disease. Both conserved end residues are part of each CDR3. The D gene is left open where the match is weak. For some rows the clone size is stated as once, few or many, or as a class when expanded; others skip it.

v_gene	len	j_gene	abundance	d_gene	CDR3aa	CDR3nt
TRBV5-6	15	TRBJ1-3	once	-	CASSPPRGLGNTIYF	TGTGCCAGCAGCCCGCCCCGCGGGCTTGGAAACACCATATATTTT
TRBV5-1	15	TRBJ1-5	once	-	CASSFGPGVEQPQHF	TGCGCCAGCAGCTTCGGTCCAGGGGTGGAACAGCCCCAGCATTTT
TRBV6-4	15	TRBJ1-1	once	-	CASSDSTAGNTEAFF	TGTGCCAGCAGTGACTCTACAGCGGGGAACACTGAAGCTTTCTTT
TRBV5-4	13	TRBJ1-1	-	-	CASSLPVNTEAFF	TGTGCCAGCAGCTTGCCGGTGAACACTGAAGCTTTCTTT
TRBV25-1	14	TRBJ1-6	-	TRBD1	CASSVGQDNSPLHF	TGTGCCAGCAGCGTGGGACAGGATAATTCACCCCTCCACTTT
TRBV19	14	TRBJ1-2	-	-	CASSITGDVYGYTF	TGTGCCAGTAGTATTACCGGGGATGTCTATGGCTACACCTTC
TRBV28	13	TRBJ1-2	-	-	CASSLMASYGYTF	TGTGCCAGCAGTTTAATGGCCAGCTATGGCTACACCTTC
TRBV10-3	15	TRBJ2-2	-	-	CAISPTGWMTGELFF	TGTGCCATCAGTCCTACAGGGTGGATGACCGGGGAGCTGTTTTTT
TRBV19	18	TRBJ1-5	-	TRBD1	CASTPPWGRGNSNQPQHF	TGTGCCAGTACCCCACCCTGGGGCAGGGGGAATAGCAATCAGCCCCAGCATTTT
TRBV5-1	17	TRBJ2-7	once	TRBD2	CASSLSGLAGVAYEQYF	TGCGCCAGCAGCTTGTCGGGACTAGCGGGAGTCGCCTACGAGCAGTACTTC
TRBV12-3/TRBV12-4	12	TRBJ1-5	-	-	CASSFQQQPQHF	TGTGCCAGCAGTTTCCAACAACAGCCCCAGCATTTT
TRBV27	14	TRBJ2-5	-	TRBD1	CASSRQGTQETQYF	TGTGCCAGCAGTAGACAGGGGACCCAAGAGACCCAGTACTTC
TRBV5-1	16	TRBJ2-3	once	TRBD2	CASSLASGVVADTQYF	TGCGCCAGCAGCTTGGCAAGCGGGGTGGTCGCAGATACGCAGTATTTT
TRBV7-2	15	TRBJ1-5	-	-	CASRAGVGGNQPQHF	TGTGCCAGCAGGGCAGGGGTGGGTGGCAATCAGCCCCAGCATTTT
TRBV7-7	15	TRBJ2-2	-	-	CASSSSGANTGELFF	TGTGCTAGCAGTTCGTCAGGGGCGAACACCGGGGAGCTGTTTTTT
TRBV6-1	15	TRBJ1-6	-	-	CASSEAGLRYSPLHF	TGTGCCAGCAGTGAAGCGGGACTAAGGTATTCACCCCTCCACTTT
TRBV30	17	TRBJ1-5	few	-	CAWSPKGPGYSNQPQHF	TGTGCCTGGAGTCCGAAGGGGCCAGGGTATAGCAATCAGCCCCAGCATTTT
TRBV7-3	18	TRBJ2-7	-	-	CASSPFVPTGLPKHEQYF	TGTGCCAGCAGCCCCTTCGTCCCCACCGGACTACCTAAGCACGAGCAGTACTTC
TRBV4-2	14	TRBJ1-2	-	-	CASSQGTLGYGYTF	TGTGCCAGCAGCCAAGGCACCCTCGGCTATGGCTACACCTTC
TRBV6-5	13	TRBJ2-1	-	-	CASTLRTGGEQFF	TGTGCCAGCACCTTACGGACCGGAGGTGAGCAGTTCTTC
TRBV28	14	TRBJ2-5	-	-	CASSRPPGVRPQYF	TGTGCCAGCAGCCGTCCGCCAGGGGTGAGACCCCAGTACTTC
TRBV19	14	TRBJ1-4	-	-	CASSGGPTNEKLFF	TGTGCCAGTAGCGGGGGACCAACTAATGAAAAACTGTTTTTT